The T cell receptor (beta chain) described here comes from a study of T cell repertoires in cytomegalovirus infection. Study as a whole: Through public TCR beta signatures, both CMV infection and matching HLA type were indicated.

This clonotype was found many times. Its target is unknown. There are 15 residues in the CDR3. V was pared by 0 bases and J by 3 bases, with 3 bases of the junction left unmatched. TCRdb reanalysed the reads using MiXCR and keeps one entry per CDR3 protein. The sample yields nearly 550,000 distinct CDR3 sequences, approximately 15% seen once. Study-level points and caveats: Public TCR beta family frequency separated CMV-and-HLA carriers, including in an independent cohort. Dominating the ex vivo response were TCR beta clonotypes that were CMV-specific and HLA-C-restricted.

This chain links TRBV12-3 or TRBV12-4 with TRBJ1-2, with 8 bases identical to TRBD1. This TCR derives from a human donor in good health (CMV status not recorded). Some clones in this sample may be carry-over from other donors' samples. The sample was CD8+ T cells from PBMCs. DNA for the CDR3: TGTGCCAGCAGTTTAGCCGGGACAGGCGACTATGGCTACACCTTC. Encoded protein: CASSLAGTGDYGYTF.